The rows below give T cell receptor beta chains drawn from one sample of a study of cytomegalovirus exposure and HLA in healthy donors. The method was immunoSEQ multiplex PCR; TCRdb's version includes in-frame clones alone and lacks a portion of them. The sample gives some 70,000 clones, roughly 96% of which show up once; more than 2% is in the top ten. Material: PBMCs. The receptors come from a man aged 18 to 35 in good health and CMV-seronegative. The CDR3 runs from the conserved cysteine through the conserved F or W. The order of the fields is V gene, D gene, J gene, clone size, CDR3 DNA, CDR3 protein. A D gene is named only where the DNA matches it firmly. The listing skips clone size in some rows; elsewhere it reads once, few, many or a size class.

TRBV19,NA,TRBJ2-2,NA,TGTGCCAGTAGTATAGCCCTCACCGGGGAGCTGTTTTTT,CASSIALTGELFF
TRBV6-1,NA,TRBJ1-5,NA,TGTGCCAGCAGTGTCATGGGCAGGCTTAGCAATCAGCCCCAGCATTTT,CASSVMGRLSNQPQHF
TRBV7-9,NA,TRBJ1-2,NA,TGTGCCAGCAGCTTCACAGGGATGGAGGGCTACACCTTC,CASSFTGMEGYTF
TRBV5-1,TRBD1,TRBJ1-2,NA,TGCGCCAGCAGCCCGACAGGGGGCGCGGACTATGGCTACACCTTC,CASSPTGGADYGYTF
TRBV10-2,TRBD1,TRBJ1-1,once,TGCGCCAGCGGGACTGACAGGGCTGACACTGAAGCTTTCTTT,CASGTDRADTEAFF
TRBV27,TRBD1,TRBJ2-1,NA,TGTGCCAGCAGTCCACAGGGGGCGGGTGGGAATGAGCAGTTCTTC,CASSPQGAGGNEQFF
TRBV11-2,TRBD1,TRBJ1-3,NA,TGTGCCAGCAGCTCGGACAGGGGAAACACCATATATTTT,CASSSDRGNTIYF
TRBV4-1,TRBD1,TRBJ2-7,few,TGCGCCAGCAGCCTGGCCAGGACAGGGTACGAGCAGTACTTC,CASSLARTGYEQYF
TRBV11-2,NA,TRBJ2-7,NA,TGTGCCAGCAGCCCGATGGGACTGACCTACGAGCAGTACTTC,CASSPMGLTYEQYF
TRBV7-9,TRBD1,TRBJ1-4,NA,TGTGCCAGCAGCCCCGGGACAGGCGGAGAAAAACTGTTTTTT,CASSPGTGGEKLFF
TRBV6-1,NA,TRBJ1-5,NA,TGTGCCAGCAGTGAAGCGACAGTTAATCAGCCCCAGCATTTT,CASSEATVNQPQHF
TRBV7-8,TRBD1,TRBJ2-3,NA,TGTGCCAGCAGCTTTCCGGGACAGGGGACAGATACGCAGTATTTT,CASSFPGQGTDTQYF
TRBV2,TRBD1,TRBJ1-5,NA,TGTGCCAGCAGTGAAGCAGAGACAGGGATGGGCCAGCCCCAGCATTTT,CASSEAETGMGQPQHF
TRBV4-2,NA,TRBJ1-5,NA,TGTGCCAGCAGCCAAGACTTGAATCAGCCCCAGCATTTT,CASSQDLNQPQHF
TRBV10-3,TRBD2,TRBJ2-7,NA,TGTGCCATCAGTGAAAGGCGGGGGACCTACGAGCAGTACTTC,CAISERRGTYEQYF
TRBV7-9,TRBD1,TRBJ1-5,NA,TGTGCCAGCAGCCATTCACAGGGGGATCAGCCCCAGCATTTT,CASSHSQGDQPQHF
TRBV7-8,NA,TRBJ2-5,NA,TGTGCTGTCGGGAGCCGTGAGACCCAGTACTTC,CAVGSRETQYF